This TCR beta chain was identified during a study of T cell responses to AZD1222 COVID-19 vaccine. About the research overall: Second-dose intervals near 4 or 12 weeks were combined. Findings and caveats of the study: Donors were largely white British and mainly female; clonal diversity was possibly underestimated.

As for this clone: The antigen is unknown.

Profiling relied on immunoSEQ multiplex PCR, and the TCRdb table lists in-frame clones only, not all of them. The sample records 150,000 to 200,000 clones, 85% to 90% being singletons. V lost 1 base, J lost 7 bases, and 16 bases lay in between. This CDR3 contains 16 residues. Germline CDR1 and CDR2: MDHEN and SYDVKM. J is TRBJ1-4 and V is TRBV28; D gene ambiguous. The sequenced sample was peripheral blood, obtained on day 0 of AZD1222 vaccination. The clonotype comes from an adult in good health. The chain's CDR3 is CASSLSRNRGGEKLFF. CDR3 DNA sequence: TGTGCCAGCAGTTTATCCAGAAATCGGGGAGGTGAAAAACTGTTTTTT.